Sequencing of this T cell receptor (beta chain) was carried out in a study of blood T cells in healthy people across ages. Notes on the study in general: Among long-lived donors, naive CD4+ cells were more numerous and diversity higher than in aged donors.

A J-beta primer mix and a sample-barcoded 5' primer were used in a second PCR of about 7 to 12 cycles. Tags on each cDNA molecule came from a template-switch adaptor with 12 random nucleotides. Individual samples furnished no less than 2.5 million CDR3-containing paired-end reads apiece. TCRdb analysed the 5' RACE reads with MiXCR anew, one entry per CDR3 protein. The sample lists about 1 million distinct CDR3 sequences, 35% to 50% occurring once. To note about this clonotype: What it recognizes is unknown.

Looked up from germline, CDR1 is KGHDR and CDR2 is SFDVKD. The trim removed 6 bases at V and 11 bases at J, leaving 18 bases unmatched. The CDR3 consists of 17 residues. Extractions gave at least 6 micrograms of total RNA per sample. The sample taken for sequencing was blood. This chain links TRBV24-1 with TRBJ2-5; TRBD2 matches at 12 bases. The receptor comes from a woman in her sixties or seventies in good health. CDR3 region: CATSKLAGGVSYNEQYF. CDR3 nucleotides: TGTGCCACCAGTAAACTAGCGGGAGGAGTTTCCTACAATGAGCAGTACTTC.